These T cell receptor beta chains were read from a single sample in a study of shared clonotypes between healthy human individuals. TCRdb's copy holds only in-frame clones and misses some; the assay was immunoSEQ multiplex PCR. There are about 1,900,000 clones in the sample; around 96% occur only once, and under 1.5% lies in the top ten. Material for sequencing was naive CD8+ T cells sorted from blood. The receptors derive from a man aged 18 to 29 in good health. The CDR3 runs from the conserved cysteine through the conserved F or W. The order of the fields is CDR3 DNA, CDR3 protein, V gene, D gene, J gene, clone size. D genes are given only for firm matches. The size entry is marked missing in some rows and otherwise reads once, few, many or a size class.

TGTGCCAGCAGCGGCGACAGGGGGAACACCGGGGAGCTGTTTTTT	CASSGDRGNTGELFF	TRBV7-8	TRBD1	TRBJ2-2	.
TGTGCCAGCAGCCTAGGGACTAGCTCCTACGAGCAGTACTTC	CASSLGTSSYEQYF	TRBV5-6	TRBD2	TRBJ2-7	.
TGTGCCAGCAGCGAAATTGGACTAGCGGCCGTTTCGAACACCGGGGAGCTGTTTTTT	CASSEIGLAAVSNTGELFF	TRBV7-9	TRBD2	TRBJ2-2	.
TGTGCCAGCAGTCTAGAGGGCACTGAAGCTTTCTTT	CASSLEGTEAFF	TRBV28	.	TRBJ1-1	.
TGCGCCAGCAGCCAGGGACAGGGAAACACTGAAGCTTTCTTT	CASSQGQGNTEAFF	TRBV4-1	TRBD1	TRBJ1-1	.
TGCGCCAGCAGCGAGCCGGGACACGTGAACACTGAAGCTTTCTTT	CASSEPGHVNTEAFF	TRBV10-1	.	TRBJ1-1	once
TGTGCCAGCAGCCAAGGGATACAGGGAGGCAATGGCTACACCTTC	CASSQGIQGGNGYTF	TRBV4-2	.	TRBJ1-2	.
TGTGCCAGCAGTTACGGACAGAACTCCTACAATGAGCAGTTCTTC	CASSYGQNSYNEQFF	TRBV7-9	.	TRBJ2-1	once
TGTGCCAGCAGTTTATCCCACATAGGAGACACTGAAGCTTTCTTT	CASSLSHIGDTEAFF	TRBV28	.	TRBJ1-1	.
TGCGCCAGCAGCCAAGATCAGGAGTCAAGCTCTGGAAACACCATATATTTT	CASSQDQESSSGNTIYF	TRBV4-3	.	TRBJ1-3	.
TGTGCCAGCAGCTTAGATTTAGAGGAGACCCAGTACTTC	CASSLDLEETQYF	TRBV11-3	.	TRBJ2-5	.
TGTGCCAGCAGTCATTATTTAGAACTGTTTTTT	CASSHYLELFF	TRBV6-1	.	TRBJ1-4	.
TGTGCCAGCAGCCCCGCGAGTCGACAGGGCCGGTACGAGCAGTACTTC	CASSPASRQGRYEQYF	TRBV7-9	TRBD1	TRBJ2-7	.
TGTGCCAGCAGCTTGTTTTCAGGGCTAGACGAGCAGTACTTC	CASSLFSGLDEQYF	TRBV5-6	.	TRBJ2-7	.
TGTGCCAGCAGCTTAGGACAGGGGGCTAACACTGAAGCTTTCTTT	CASSLGQGANTEAFF	TRBV7-9	TRBD1	TRBJ1-1	.
TGCGCCAGCAGCTTGACCCGAGACACGAACACTGAAGCTTTCTTT	CASSLTRDTNTEAFF	TRBV5-1	.	TRBJ1-1	.
TGTGCCAGCAGTCTTCATGAGCAGTTCTTC	CASSLHEQFF	TRBV28	.	TRBJ2-1	.
TGTGCCTGGAGTTCAGTCTATGGCTACACCTTC	CAWSSVYGYTF	TRBV30	.	TRBJ1-2	.
TGTGCCAGCAGCTTAGAAGGGGCCAGGGGGGGAAAGTCACCCCTCCACTTT	CASSLEGARGGKSPLHF	TRBV13	TRBD1	TRBJ1-6	.
TGCGCCAGCAGCCAAGCAGATTTAGGGCGGGGGAACACCGGGGAGCTGTTTTTT	CASSQADLGRGNTGELFF	TRBV4-3	.	TRBJ2-2	.
TGCGCCAGCAGCTTGGGGGCCCCGAAGGCTTCCTACGAGCAGTACTTC	CASSLGAPKASYEQYF	TRBV5-1	.	TRBJ2-7	.
TGCGCCAGCAGCACCATCCCACAAGCCAAAAACATTCAGTACTTC	CASSTIPQAKNIQYF	TRBV4-1	.	TRBJ2-4	.
TGTGCCAGCAGCGTTGGTACTAGCACAGATACGCAGTATTTT	CASSVGTSTDTQYF	TRBV9	.	TRBJ2-3	.
TGCGCCAGCAGCCCCATCGGACCGACCGATGGAGCTTTCTTT	CASSPIGPTDGAFF	TRBV4-1	.	TRBJ1-1	.
TGTGCCGCCCGGGGAGGGCCCATGGAGGCCCTCCACTTT	CAARGGPMEALHF	TRBV6-5	.	TRBJ1-6	.
TGTGCCACCAGCAGGGAGGAACTAGCGGTGTACAATGAGCAGTTCTTC	CATSREELAVYNEQFF	TRBV15	TRBD2	TRBJ2-1	.
TGTGCCAGCAGTTTATCAGCTCGGGTTATGTACGAGCAGTACTTC	CASSLSARVMYEQYF	TRBV27	.	TRBJ2-7	.
TGCGCCAGCAGCTTCGGGACAGGGGGAGGGTACGAGCAGTACTTC	CASSFGTGGGYEQYF	TRBV5-1	TRBD1	TRBJ2-7	.
TGCGCCAGCAGCCAAGGTTTGGGACAGGGGGCAAGCGAGCAGTACTTC	CASSQGLGQGASEQYF	TRBV4-1	TRBD1	TRBJ2-7	.
TGTGCCAGTAGTATTGGGCCAGGTATGAACACTGAAGCTTTCTTT	CASSIGPGMNTEAFF	TRBV19	.	TRBJ1-1	.
TGTGCCAGCAGTTCGTCGGGACAGGGGGGCACTGAAGCTTTCTTT	CASSSSGQGGTEAFF	TRBV6-5	TRBD1	TRBJ1-1	.
TGTGCCAGCACCAGGGGGGAGATGAACACTGAAGCTTTCTTT	CASTRGEMNTEAFF	TRBV13	TRBD1	TRBJ1-1	.
TGTGCCAGTAGTATAGTGGGGACAGGGGGCTTCAATGAGCAGTTCTTC	CASSIVGTGGFNEQFF	TRBV19	TRBD1	TRBJ2-1	.
TGTGCCAGCAGTTTATCATTGGCAGGGGTGAATGAGCAGTTCTTC	CASSLSLAGVNEQFF	TRBV27	.	TRBJ2-1	.
TGTGCCAGCAGTCTCCCCGGATTCAACTCTGGAAACACCATATATTTT	CASSLPGFNSGNTIYF	TRBV28	.	TRBJ1-3	.
TGCGCCAGCAGCCAAGTTATACCGACCTTCGAGCAGTACTTC	CASSQVIPTFEQYF	TRBV4-1	.	TRBJ2-7	.
TGCGCCAGCACCCCCCCAGACTCTGGGGCCAACGTCCTGACTTTC	CASTPPDSGANVLTF	TRBV5-1	.	TRBJ2-6	.
TGTGCCAGCAGCCCAGGATTGGGCAGGGGGCCCACCGGGGAGCTGTTTTTT	CASSPGLGRGPTGELFF	TRBV7-3	TRBD1	TRBJ2-2	.
TGCGCCAGCAGCCAAGAAACGAACCTGGGGGAGACCCAGTACTTC	CASSQETNLGETQYF	TRBV4-3	.	TRBJ2-5	.
TGTGCCAGCAGCCCGGAAGGGGGGCAGCCCCAGCATTTT	CASSPEGGQPQHF	TRBV5-5	.	TRBJ1-5	once
TGTGCCAGCAGTCCCCTCATAGGGGACGGGGAGCTGTTTTTT	CASSPLIGDGELFF	TRBV28	.	TRBJ2-2	.
TGTGCCAGCGGGACTAGCGGGCTCGAGCAGTACTTC	CASGTSGLEQYF	TRBV9	TRBD2	TRBJ2-7	.
TGTGCCAGCAGCTCCAGTCAAAAACCAGATACGCAGTATTTT	CASSSSQKPDTQYF	TRBV7-9	.	TRBJ2-3	.
TGTGCCAGTAGTTGGCAGGGAACAGATACGCAGTATTTT	CASSWQGTDTQYF	TRBV19	.	TRBJ2-3	.
TGTGCCAGCAGCCTAGGACTAGCGGGGAAACACTACGAGCAGTACTTC	CASSLGLAGKHYEQYF	TRBV5-6	TRBD2	TRBJ2-7	.
TGTGCCAGCAGTTTCCCAGGGACAGAGTACTATGGCTACACCTTC	CASSFPGTEYYGYTF	TRBV28	TRBD1	TRBJ1-2	.
TGTGCCCATAGCGGGAGGATAGGAGATACGCAGTATTTT	CAHSGRIGDTQYF	TRBV30	TRBD2	TRBJ2-3	.